The 14 T cell receptor beta chains given below trace back to one sample, sequenced in a study of T cell repertoires in cytomegalovirus infection. Their recognized antigens are unknown. TCRdb analysed the reads with MiXCR anew, one entry per CDR3 protein. The repertoire has around 900,000 distinct CDR3 sequences, about 33% of them found once; the top ten carry over 10%. The specimen comprised cultured CD8+ T cells from PBMCs, sampled from culture after CMV antigen stimulation. These receptors were obtained from a human donor in good health (CMV status not recorded). Some clones in this sample may be carry-over from other donors' samples.

This clonotype was seen more than once but under ten times. V is TRBV24-1 and J is TRBJ2-7; 8 bases match TRBD1. This CDR3 contains 14 residues. J was trimmed by 4 bases and V by 10 bases; bases with no gene match: 11. Germline lookup yields CDR1 KGHDR and CDR2 SFDVKD. The CDR3: CATERLQGEYEQYV. The CDR3 DNA reads TGTGCCACGGAGAGACTACAGGGGGAATACGAGCAGTACGTC.

This rearrangement joins TRBV6-6 to TRBJ1-2, with TRBD1 identical over 9 bases. The CDR3 has 14 residues. Germline loops: CDR1 MNHNY, CDR2 SVGAGI (reference sequence). J gave up 8 bases and V 2 bases, and 6 bases lay outside the gene matches. The DNA of the CDR3 is TGTGCCAGCAGTTACCACCGGGACAGGGACGGCTACACCTTC. It translates to CASSYHRDRDGYTF.

Notes on this clonotype: A much larger clone is a single base away; this may be a read error. The gene calls are TRBV7-2 and TRBJ2-1; either TRBD1 or TRBD2 may fit D (5 bases each). The CDR3 sequence is 15 residues long. Trimming pared 5 bases from V and 8 bases from J, leaving 19 bases between. CDR1 and CDR2 (germline): SGHTA, FQGNSA. The CDR3 here is CASSLLEGWGDEQFF. CDR3 DNA sequence: TGTGCCAGCAGCCTACTCGAGGGCTGGGGCGATGAGCAGTTCTTC. The variable domain in full, completed from reference TRBV7-2 and TRBJ2-1, reads GAGVSQSPSNKVTEKGKDVELRCDPISGHTALYWYRQSLGQGLEFLIYFQGNSAPDKSGLPSDRFSAERTGGSVSTLTIQRTQQEDSAVYLCASSLLEGWGDEQFFGPGTRLTVL.

The sample holds many counts of this clonotype. The DNA of the CDR3 is TGTGCCAGCAGTTTAGGACGGGGGGGCCTTAACAATGAGCAGTTCTTC. It codes for CASSLGRGGLNNEQFF. The rearrangement joins TRBV12-3 or TRBV12-4 to TRBJ2-1, with 8 bases aligning to TRBD2. The CDR3 covers 16 residues. Trimming cost V 1 base and J 5 bases; bases outside gene matches: 7.

The chain is built from TRBV5-6 and TRBJ2-5; TRBD1 matches at 10 bases. The CDR3 spans 15 residues. Looked up from germline, CDR1 is SGHDT and CDR2 is YYEEEE. The V and J ends lost 6 bases and 6 bases, in that order; junction bases with no gene match: 11. In DNA form, the CDR3 reads TGTGCCAGCACCCCGGGGACAGGGGCCGCCAAGACCCAGTACTTC. Protein sequence: CASTPGTGAAKTQYF.

The chain employs TRBV7-9 and TRBJ2-5, with D perhaps being TRBD1 or TRBD2 (7 bases each). The length of the CDR3 is 15 residues. CDR1 and CDR2 (germline): SEHNR, FQNEAQ (reference sequence). Trimming cost V 5 bases and J 4 bases, with 17 bases left between them. CDR3 bases: TGTGCCAGCAGCACAGTCCCCAGGGGGGGAGAGACCCAGTACTTC. It yields the protein CASSTVPRGGETQYF. The whole variable domain, filled in from reference TRBV7-9 and TRBJ2-5, reads DTGVSQNPRHKITKRGQNVTFRCDPISEHNRLYWYRQTLGQGPEFLTYFQNEAQLEKSRLLSDRFSAERPKGSFSTLEIQRTEQGDSAMYLCASSTVPRGGETQYFGPGTRLLVL.

The chain employs TRBV7-9 and TRBJ1-2; D not certain. CDR1 SEHNR and CDR2 FQNEAQ come from the germline V gene (reference sequence). V lost 3 bases to trimming and J lost 14 bases, with 16 bases between them. The CDR3 totals 12 residues. CDR3 sequence reads: CASSLKQQDNTF. In DNA, the CDR3 is TGTGCCAGCAGCTTGAAACAACAAGATAATACCTTC.

The rearrangement links TRBV6-6 to TRBJ2-2, with a tentative D call TRBD1 (6 bases). Trimming took 7 bases from V and 6 from J, leaving 15 bases between them. The V gene's germline CDR1 is MNHNY and CDR2 SVGAGI (reference sequence). This CDR3 contains 14 residues. CDR3: CASTPRGNSGELFF. CDR3 coding DNA: TGTGCCAGCACCCCAAGGGGGAATTCCGGGGAGCTGTTTTTT.

This clonotype turned up a few times. The CDR3 sequence is CASSLSVGGTETQYF. In DNA form, the CDR3 reads TGTGCCAGCAGCCTATCCGTCGGGGGCACAGAGACCCAGTACTTC. The rearrangement links TRBV7-6 to TRBJ2-5, with D perhaps matching TRBD1 or TRBD2 (6 bases each). Germline CDR1 reads SGHVS; CDR2 reads FNYEAQ. V lost 5 bases and J lost 4, with 17 bases in between. There are 15 residues in the CDR3.

This clonotype appeared many times. The chain combines TRBV7-9 with TRBJ1-1; 7 bases are a match to TRBD1. Germline CDR1 SEHNR, CDR2 FQNEAQ (reference sequence). The CDR3 is 19 residues long. V lost 5 bases, J lost 4 bases, and 22 bases stayed unmatched. The chain's CDR3 is CASSTSLLTGRSSGTEAFF. In DNA, the CDR3 is TGTGCCAGCAGCACAAGCCTCCTGACAGGGAGGAGTAGTGGCACTGAAGCTTTCTTT.

There are a few counts of this clonotype. The J gene is TRBJ1-5, the V gene TRBV28, with unresolved D. V was cut by 3 bases and J by 0 bases, with 12 bases left in between. The CDR3 runs to 16 residues. Germline loops: CDR1 MDHEN, CDR2 SYDVKM. As DNA, the CDR3 is TGTGCCAGCAGTTTCGATATCCGCTATAGCAATCAGCCCCAGCATTTT. As protein: CASSFDIRYSNQPQHF. Full variable domain (rest looked up from reference TRBV28 and TRBJ1-5): DVKVTQSSRYLVKRTGEKVFLECVQDMDHENMFWYRQDPGLGLRLIYFSYDVKMKEKGDIPEGYSVSREKKERFSLILESASTNQTSMYLCASSFDIRYSNQPQHFGDGTRLSIL.

The chain uses TRBV14 and TRBJ2-7; D remains unclear. Trimming removed 0 bases from V and 2 bases from J, with 11 bases in between. The length of the CDR3 is 15 residues. CDR1 is SGHDN and CDR2 is FVKESK in the germline V gene. CDR3 residues: CASSQESHNPYEQYF. The DNA of the CDR3 is TGTGCCAGCAGCCAAGAGAGTCATAACCCCTACGAGCAGTACTTC.

This clonotype was observed many times. The gene calls are TRBV7-9 and TRBJ1-1; D gene ambiguous. V lost 1 base to trimming and J lost 8 bases, with 8 bases between them. Germline values: CDR1 SEHNR, CDR2 FQNEAQ (reference sequence). The CDR3 runs 12 residues. As DNA, the CDR3 is TGTGCCAGCAGCTTAGTCCCGGGAGAAGCTTTCTTT. Residues: CASSLVPGEAFF.

Details on this clonotype: A much larger clone sits a single nucleotide away, making a read error possible. V usage is TRBV7-9 and J usage is TRBJ2-3; 9 nucleotides agree with TRBD1. The V gene end was trimmed by 3 bases and the J gene end by 2 bases; junction bases not matched to a gene: 6. Germline-derived CDR1 and CDR2 are SEHNR and FQNEAQ (reference sequence). The CDR3 has 16 amino acids. The CDR3 region is CASSFPGQGNTDTQYF. In DNA, the CDR3 is TGTGCCAGCAGCTTCCCGGGACAGGGAAACACAGATACGCAGTATTTT.